Listed below are T cell receptor beta chains from one sample, sequenced in a study of regulatory T cells in long-lasting Graves disease. One entry per CDR3 protein, called by TCRdb with MiXCR from the multiplex PCR reads. The table lists over 500,000 distinct CDR3 sequences, approximately 15% of them singletons, with under 20% in the top ten. These data were likewise used in another study, on T cells in Graves' hyperthyroidism and ophthalmopathy.

This specimen consisted of peripheral blood mononuclear cells (PBMCs), obtained at new diagnosis, from a patient treated with antithyroid drugs. Receptor source: a woman in her 30s with Graves disease. Each CDR3 is given with its conserved first and last residue. Each record gives: V gene, J gene, D gene, clone size, CDR3 protein, CDR3 DNA. A D gene is named only where the DNA matches it firmly. Clone sizes are given selectively: once, few, many, or a class where the clone is expanded.

V: TRBV5-1; J: TRBJ2-2; D: TRBD1; size: few; CDR3: CASSSGTGALNTGELFF; DNA: TGCGCCAGCAGCTCCGGGACAGGGGCCTTGAACACCGGGGAGCTGTTTTTT
V: TRBV28; J: TRBJ2-7; D: TRBD1; size: NA; CDR3: CASSLFGRGRTYEQYF; DNA: TGTGCCAGCAGTTTATTTGGCAGGGGGCGAACCTACGAGCAGTACTTC
V: TRBV7-9; J: TRBJ2-2; D: NA; size: NA; CDR3: CASSYVLGGRDTNTGELFF; DNA: TGTGCCAGCAGCTATGTCCTCGGGGGACGAGATACGAACACCGGGGAGCTGTTTTTT
V: TRBV24-1; J: TRBJ2-7; D: NA; size: many; CDR3: CATSKRGNEQYF; DNA: TGTGCCACCAGCAAAAGGGGGAACGAGCAGTACTTC
V: TRBV12-3/TRBV12-4; J: TRBJ1-1; D: NA; size: many; CDR3: CASSLGARTEAFF; DNA: TGTGCCAGCAGCTTAGGGGCGCGCACTGAAGCTTTCTTT
V: TRBV11-2; J: TRBJ2-4; D: NA; size: few; CDR3: CASSLVGLPAKNIQYF; DNA: TGTGCCAGCAGCTTAGTGGGGCTGCCAGCCAAAAACATTCAGTACTTC
V: TRBV2; J: TRBJ1-3; D: NA; size: many; CDR3: CASSGFIQGGNTIYF; DNA: TGTGCCAGCAGTGGATTTATCCAAGGAGGAAACACCATATATTTT
V: TRBV3-1; J: TRBJ2-7; D: NA; size: NA; CDR3: CASSRGLTYEQYF; DNA: TGTGCCAGCAGTCGGGGCCTGACCTACGAGCAGTACTTC
V: TRBV27; J: TRBJ1-2; D: NA; size: NA; CDR3: CASRRRDSQGGYTF; DNA: TGTGCCAGCAGGCGCCGGGACTCCCAAGGTGGCTACACCTTC
V: TRBV20-1; J: TRBJ2-7; D: TRBD1; size: NA; CDR3: CSARDRQGPLYEQYF; DNA: TGCAGTGCTAGAGACCGACAGGGCCCACTCTACGAGCAGTACTTC
V: TRBV19; J: TRBJ1-1; D: NA; size: NA; CDR3: CASSIIGGQKNTEAFF; DNA: TGTGCCAGTAGTATAATAGGCGGACAGAAGAACACTGAAGCTTTCTTT
V: TRBV4-1; J: TRBJ1-1; D: NA; size: NA; CDR3: CASSQDAAGRMNTEAFF; DNA: TGCGCCAGCAGCCAAGATGCGGCGGGGCGGATGAACACTGAAGCTTTCTTT
V: TRBV7-8; J: TRBJ2-1; D: NA; size: many; CDR3: CASSPKRDQPYNEQFF; DNA: TGTGCCAGCAGCCCTAAACGGGACCAGCCCTACAATGAGCAGTTCTTC
V: TRBV14; J: TRBJ2-1; D: NA; size: few; CDR3: CASSQDLGGLGYNEQFF; DNA: TGTGCCAGCAGCCAAGATTTGGGGGGTTTGGGTTACAATGAGCAGTTCTTC
V: TRBV6-1; J: TRBJ2-7; D: TRBD1; size: NA; CDR3: CASRKGQGKHEQYF; DNA: TGTGCCAGCAGGAAGGGACAGGGGAAGCACGAGCAGTACTTC